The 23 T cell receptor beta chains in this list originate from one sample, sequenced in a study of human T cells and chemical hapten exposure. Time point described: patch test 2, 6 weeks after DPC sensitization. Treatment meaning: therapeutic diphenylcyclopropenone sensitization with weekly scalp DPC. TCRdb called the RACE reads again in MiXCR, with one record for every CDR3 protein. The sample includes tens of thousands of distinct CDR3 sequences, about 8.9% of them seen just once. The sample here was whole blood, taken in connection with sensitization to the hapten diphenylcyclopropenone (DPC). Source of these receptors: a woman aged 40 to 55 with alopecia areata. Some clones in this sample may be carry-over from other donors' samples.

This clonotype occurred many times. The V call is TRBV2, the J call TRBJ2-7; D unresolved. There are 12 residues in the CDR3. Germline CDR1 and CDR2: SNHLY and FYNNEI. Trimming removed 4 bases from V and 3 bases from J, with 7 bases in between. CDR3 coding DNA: TGTGCCAGCAGTGGGACGCGCTACGAGCAGTACTTC. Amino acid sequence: CASSGTRYEQYF. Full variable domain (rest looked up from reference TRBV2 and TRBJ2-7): EPEVTQTPSHQVTQMGQEVILRCVPISNHLYFYWYRQILGQKVEFLVSFYNNEISEKSEIFDDQFSVERPDGSNFTLKIRSTKLEDSAMYFCASSGTRYEQYFGPGTRLTVT.

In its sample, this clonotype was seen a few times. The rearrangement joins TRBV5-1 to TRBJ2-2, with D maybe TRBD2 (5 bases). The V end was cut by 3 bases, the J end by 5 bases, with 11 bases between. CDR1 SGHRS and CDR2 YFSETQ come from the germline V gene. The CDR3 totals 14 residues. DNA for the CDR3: TGCGCCAGCAGCTACCGCCCGGGGACCGGGGAGCTGTTTTTT. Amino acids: CASSYRPGTGELFF.

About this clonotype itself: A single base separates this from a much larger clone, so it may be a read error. The CDR3 coding sequence is TGCGCCAGCAGCACTGGACAGGTCAGAAACACCATATATTTT. This gives the protein CASSTGQVRNTIYF. The chain combines TRBV5-1 with TRBJ1-3, with 7 bases identical to TRBD1. The CDR3 has 14 residues. Trimming at V came to 4 bases and at J to 5 bases, leaving 6 bases not matched to a gene. Germline CDR1 reads SGHRS; CDR2 reads YFSETQ.

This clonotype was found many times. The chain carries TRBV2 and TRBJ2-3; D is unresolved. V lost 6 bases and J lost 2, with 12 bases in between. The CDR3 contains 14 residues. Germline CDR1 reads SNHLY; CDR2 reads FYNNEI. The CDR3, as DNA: TGTGCCAGCAGGCTGACGGATTACACAGATACGCAGTATTTT. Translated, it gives CASRLTDYTDTQYF.

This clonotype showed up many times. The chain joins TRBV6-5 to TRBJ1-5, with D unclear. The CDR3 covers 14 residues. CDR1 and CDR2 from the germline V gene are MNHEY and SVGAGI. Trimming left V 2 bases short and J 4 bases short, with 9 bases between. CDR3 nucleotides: TGTGCCAGCAGTTACGATCCGGGAAATCAGCCCCAGCATTTT. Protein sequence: CASSYDPGNQPQHF.

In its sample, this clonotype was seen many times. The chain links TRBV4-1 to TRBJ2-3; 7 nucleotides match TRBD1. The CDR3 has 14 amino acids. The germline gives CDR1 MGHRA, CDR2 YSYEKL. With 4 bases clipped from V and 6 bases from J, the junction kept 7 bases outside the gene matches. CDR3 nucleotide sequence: TGCGCCAGCAGCCTGCAGGGGGAGAGGGATACGCAGTATTTT. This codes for CASSLQGERDTQYF.

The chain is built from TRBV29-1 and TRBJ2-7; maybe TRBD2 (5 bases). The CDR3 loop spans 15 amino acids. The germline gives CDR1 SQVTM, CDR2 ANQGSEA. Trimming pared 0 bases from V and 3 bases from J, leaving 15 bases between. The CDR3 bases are TGCAGCGTTGAAGAGGGAACTAGTGAGGGCTACGAGCAGTACTTC. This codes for CSVEEGTSEGYEQYF.

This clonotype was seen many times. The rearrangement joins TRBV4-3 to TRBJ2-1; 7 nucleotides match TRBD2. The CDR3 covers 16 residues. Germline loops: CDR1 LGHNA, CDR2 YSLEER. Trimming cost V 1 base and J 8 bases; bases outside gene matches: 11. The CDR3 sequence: CASSQGERGPNDEQFF. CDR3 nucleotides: TGCGCCAGCAGCCAAGGAGAGCGGGGTCCAAATGATGAGCAGTTCTTC.

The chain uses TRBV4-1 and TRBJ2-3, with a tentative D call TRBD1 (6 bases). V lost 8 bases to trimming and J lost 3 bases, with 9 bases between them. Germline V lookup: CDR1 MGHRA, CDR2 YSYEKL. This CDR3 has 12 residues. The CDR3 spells CASSGATDTQYF. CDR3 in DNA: TGCGCCAGCTCAGGGGCTACAGATACGCAGTATTTT.

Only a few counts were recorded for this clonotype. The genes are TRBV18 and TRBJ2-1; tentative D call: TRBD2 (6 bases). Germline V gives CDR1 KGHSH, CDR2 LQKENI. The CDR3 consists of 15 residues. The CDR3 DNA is TGTGCGTCTACCTCTTTTGCGGGATCTTACAATGAGCAGTTCTTC. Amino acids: CASTSFAGSYNEQFF.

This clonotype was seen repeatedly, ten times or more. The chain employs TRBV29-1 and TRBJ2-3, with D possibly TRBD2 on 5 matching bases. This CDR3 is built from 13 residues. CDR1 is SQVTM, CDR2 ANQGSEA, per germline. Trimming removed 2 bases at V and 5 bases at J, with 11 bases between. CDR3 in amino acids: CSVERRTGDTQYF. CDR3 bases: TGCAGCGTTGAAAGGAGGACGGGAGATACGCAGTATTTT.

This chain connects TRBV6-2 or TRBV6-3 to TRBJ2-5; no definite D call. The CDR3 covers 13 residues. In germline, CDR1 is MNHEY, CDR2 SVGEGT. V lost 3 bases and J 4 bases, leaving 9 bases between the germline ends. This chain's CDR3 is CASSYELRETQYF. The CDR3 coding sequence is TGTGCCAGCAGTTATGAACTAAGAGAGACCCAGTACTTC.

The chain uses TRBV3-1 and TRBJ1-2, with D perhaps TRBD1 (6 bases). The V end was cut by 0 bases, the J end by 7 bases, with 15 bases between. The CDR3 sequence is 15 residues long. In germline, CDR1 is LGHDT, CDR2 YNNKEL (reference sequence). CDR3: CASSQDFRGGSGYTF. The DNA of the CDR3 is TGTGCCAGCAGCCAAGATTTCCGAGGGGGTAGTGGCTACACCTTC.

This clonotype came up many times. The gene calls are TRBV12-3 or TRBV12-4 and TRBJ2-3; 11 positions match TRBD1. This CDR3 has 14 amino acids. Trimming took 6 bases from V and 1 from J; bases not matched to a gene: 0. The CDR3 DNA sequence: TGTGCCAGCAGGGGACAGGGGGGCACAGATACGCAGTATTTT. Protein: CASRGQGGTDTQYF.

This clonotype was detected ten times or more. CDR3 sequence reads: CASSEILQGAHFELFF. CDR3 sequence (DNA): TGTGCCAGCAGTGAAATTTTGCAGGGGGCTCACTTCGAGCTGTTTTTT. The chain employs TRBV2 and TRBJ2-2; 8 bases agree with TRBD1. Per germline, CDR1 SNHLY and CDR2 FYNNEI. Trimming took 2 bases from V and 11 from J; bases not matched to a gene: 13. This CDR3 spans 16 amino acids.

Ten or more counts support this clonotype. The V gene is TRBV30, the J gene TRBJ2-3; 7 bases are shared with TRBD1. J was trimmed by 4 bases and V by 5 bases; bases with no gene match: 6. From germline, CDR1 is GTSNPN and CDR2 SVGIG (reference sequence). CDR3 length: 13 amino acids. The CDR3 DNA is TGTGCCTGGGACAGGGATCTCTCAGATACGCAGTATTTT. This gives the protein CAWDRDLSDTQYF.

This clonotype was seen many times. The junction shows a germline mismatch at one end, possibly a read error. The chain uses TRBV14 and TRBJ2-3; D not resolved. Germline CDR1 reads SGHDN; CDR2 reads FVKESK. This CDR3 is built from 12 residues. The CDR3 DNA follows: TGTGCCAGCAGCCAAGGCACATATACGCAGTATTTT. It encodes CASSQGTYTQYF.

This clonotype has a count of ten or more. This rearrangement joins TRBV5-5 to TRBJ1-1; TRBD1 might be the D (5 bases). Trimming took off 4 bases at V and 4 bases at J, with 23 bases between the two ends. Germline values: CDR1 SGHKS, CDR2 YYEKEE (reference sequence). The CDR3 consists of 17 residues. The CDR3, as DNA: TGTGCCAGCAGCCCCACCGTCAGACAGCACATGTCCACTGAAGCTTTCTTT. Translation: CASSPTVRQHMSTEAFF.

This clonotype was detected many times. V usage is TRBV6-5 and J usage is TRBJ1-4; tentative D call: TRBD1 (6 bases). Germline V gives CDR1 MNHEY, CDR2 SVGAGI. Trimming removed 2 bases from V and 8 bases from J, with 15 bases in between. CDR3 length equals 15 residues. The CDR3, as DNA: TGTGCCAGCAGTTACGATGGGGGGCGGCGCGAAAAACTGTTTTTT. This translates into CASSYDGGRREKLFF.

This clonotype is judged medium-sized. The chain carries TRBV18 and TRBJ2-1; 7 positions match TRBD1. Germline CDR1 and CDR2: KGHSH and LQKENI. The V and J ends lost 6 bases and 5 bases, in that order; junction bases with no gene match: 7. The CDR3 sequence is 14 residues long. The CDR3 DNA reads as TGTGCCAGCTCCTCCGGGACAGTAAACAATGAGCAGTTCTTC. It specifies CASSSGTVNNEQFF.

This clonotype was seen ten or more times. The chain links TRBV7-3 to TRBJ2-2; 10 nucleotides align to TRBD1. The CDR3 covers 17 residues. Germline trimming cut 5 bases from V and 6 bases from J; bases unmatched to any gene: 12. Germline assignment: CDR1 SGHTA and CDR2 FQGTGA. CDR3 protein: CASSALPGQGRAGELFF. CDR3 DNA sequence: TGTGCCAGCAGCGCGTTACCGGGACAGGGGAGGGCCGGGGAGCTGTTTTTT.

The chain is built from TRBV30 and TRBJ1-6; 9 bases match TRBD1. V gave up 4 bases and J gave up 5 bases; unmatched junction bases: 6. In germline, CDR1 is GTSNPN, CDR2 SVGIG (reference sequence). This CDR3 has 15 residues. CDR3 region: CAWNYRDRDNSPLHF. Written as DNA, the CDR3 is TGTGCCTGGAATTACCGGGACAGGGATAATTCACCCCTCCACTTT.

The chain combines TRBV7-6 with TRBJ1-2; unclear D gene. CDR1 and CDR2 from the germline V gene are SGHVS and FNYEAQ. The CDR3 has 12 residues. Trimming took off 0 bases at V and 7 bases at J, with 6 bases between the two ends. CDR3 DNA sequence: TGTGCCAGCAGCTTAGCTTTCGGTGGCTACACCTTC. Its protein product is CASSLAFGGYTF.